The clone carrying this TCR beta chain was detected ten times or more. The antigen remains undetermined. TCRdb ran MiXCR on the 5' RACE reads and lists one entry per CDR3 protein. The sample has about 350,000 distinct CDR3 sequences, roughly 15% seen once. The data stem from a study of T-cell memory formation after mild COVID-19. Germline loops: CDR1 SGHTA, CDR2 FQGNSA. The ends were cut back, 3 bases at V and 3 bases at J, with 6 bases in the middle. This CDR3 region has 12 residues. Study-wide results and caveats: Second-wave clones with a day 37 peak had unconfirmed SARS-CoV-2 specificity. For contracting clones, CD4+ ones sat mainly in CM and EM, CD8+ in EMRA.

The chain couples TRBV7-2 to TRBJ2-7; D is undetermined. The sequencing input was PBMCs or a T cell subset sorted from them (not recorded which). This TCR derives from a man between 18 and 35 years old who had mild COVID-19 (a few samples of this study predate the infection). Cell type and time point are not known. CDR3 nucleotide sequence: TGTGCCAGCAGCTTCTACCTCTACGAGCAGTACTTC. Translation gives CASSFYLYEQYF. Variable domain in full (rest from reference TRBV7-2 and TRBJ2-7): GAGVSQSPSNKVTEKGKDVELRCDPISGHTALYWYRQSLGQGLEFLIYFQGNSAPDKSGLPSDRFSAERTGGSVSTLTIQRTQQEDSAVYLCASSFYLYEQYFGPGTRLTVT.